The entry below describes one T cell receptor (beta chain). The protocol was immunoSEQ multiplex PCR, while the TCRdb copy is restricted to in-frame clones and leaves out a portion. The sample holds 300,000 to 350,000 clones, just under 90% seen once. This specimen comes from a study of blood T cell repertoires in COVID-19. Study overall: Samples representing acute and convalescent COVID-19 were sourced from the United States, Italy and Spain.

J gave up 4 bases and V 2 bases, and 9 bases lay outside the gene matches. CDR1 and CDR2 (germline): KGHSH, LQKENI. This CDR3 spans 17 amino acids. The chain employs TRBV18 and TRBJ2-5; TRBD2 matches 11 bases. The TCR originated in a woman under 40 who had recovered from COVID-19. Sequencing was done on a sample of PBMCs or T cells enriched from blood (not recorded which). CDR3 nucleotide sequence: TGTGCCAGCTCACCATGGATAGCGGGAGGGTTTGCAGAGACCCAGTACTTC. Protein product: CASSPWIAGGFAETQYF.